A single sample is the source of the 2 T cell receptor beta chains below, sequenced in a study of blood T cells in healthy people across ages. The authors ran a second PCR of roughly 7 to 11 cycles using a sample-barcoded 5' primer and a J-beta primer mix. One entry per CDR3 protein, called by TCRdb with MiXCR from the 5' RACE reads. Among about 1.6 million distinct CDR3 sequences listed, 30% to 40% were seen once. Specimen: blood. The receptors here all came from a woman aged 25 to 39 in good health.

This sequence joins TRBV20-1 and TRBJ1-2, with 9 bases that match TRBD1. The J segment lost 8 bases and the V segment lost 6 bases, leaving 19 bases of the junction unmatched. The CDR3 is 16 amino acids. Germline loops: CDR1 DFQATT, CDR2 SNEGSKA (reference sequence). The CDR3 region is CSAQTQGQGGPYGYTF. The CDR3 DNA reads TGCAGTGCCCAGACACAGGGACAGGGCGGTCCGTACGGCTACACCTTC.

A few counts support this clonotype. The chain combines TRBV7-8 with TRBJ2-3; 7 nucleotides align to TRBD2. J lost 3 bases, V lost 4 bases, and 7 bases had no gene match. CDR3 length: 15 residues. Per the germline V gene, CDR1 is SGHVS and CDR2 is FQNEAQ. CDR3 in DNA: TGTGCCAGCAGCTCTACCGCCGGGGGGACAGATACGCAGTATTTT. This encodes CASSSTAGGTDTQYF.